The rows below give T cell receptor beta chains drawn from one sample of a study of regulatory T cells in long-lasting Graves disease. TCRdb reprocessed the multiplex PCR reads via MiXCR and lists one record per CDR3 protein. The sample lists 300,000 to 400,000 distinct CDR3 sequences, 15% to 20% occurring once. Sequenced here: peripheral blood mononuclear cells (PBMCs), sampled at new diagnosis, from a patient treated with antithyroid drugs. All receptors come from a female donor with Graves disease. The CDR3 runs from the conserved cysteine through the conserved F or W. The D gene is left open where the match is weak. Some rows mark clone size as missing; the rest say once, few, many or name a class of expanded clone.

j_call clone_size v_call d_call cdr3_nt cdr3_aa
TRBJ1-6 - TRBV27 TRBD1 TGTGCCAGCAGGACCGGGACAGGGGGCTCACCCCTCCACTTT CASRTGTGGSPLHF
TRBJ1-1 many TRBV28 - TGTGCCAGCAGTCGGGCAGGGGATGACACTGAAGCTTTCTTT CASSRAGDDTEAFF
TRBJ2-7 many TRBV12-3/TRBV12-4 - TGTGCCAGCAGTTCTAGGGGGGAGCAGTACTTC CASSSRGEQYF
TRBJ2-1 many TRBV28 TRBD2 TGTGCCACCGGGCTAGCGGGAGAATACAATGAGCAGTTCTTC CATGLAGEYNEQFF
TRBJ1-1 many TRBV20-1 - TGCAGTGCTAGAGATCTCGGGGGAAGCACTGAAGCTTTCTTT CSARDLGGSTEAFF
TRBJ1-3 - TRBV4-2 - TGTGCCAGCAGCCAAGCCGCAAGGCACTCTGGAAACACCATATATTTT CASSQAARHSGNTIYF
TRBJ2-3 many TRBV12-3/TRBV12-4 TRBD2 TGTGCCAGCAGTTATTGGACTAGCGGGAGGGCCGGCACAGATACGCAGTATTTT CASSYWTSGRAGTDTQYF
TRBJ2-2 - TRBV9 - TGTGCCAGCAGCGTACGCGGGCACGGGGAGCTGTTTTTT CASSVRGHGELFF
TRBJ1-5 few TRBV3-1 - TGTGCCAGCAGCCAAGAAAGACACCAGGAGAATCAGCCCCAGCATTTT CASSQERHQENQPQHF
TRBJ1-5 many TRBV27 TRBD1 TGTGCCAGCAGAGCAACCGGGACAGAGGTACAGCCCCAGCATTTT CASRATGTEVQPQHF
TRBJ2-5 many TRBV28 TRBD2 TGTGCCAGCAGTTTTCACCAGGGCGGGGGTAGGGGTCAAGAGACCCAGTACTTC CASSFHQGGGRGQETQYF
TRBJ2-5 many TRBV30 - TGTGCCTGGAGTTTCTCTTGGGGGGAGACCCAGTACTTC CAWSFSWGETQYF
TRBJ1-5 - TRBV11-2 - TGTGCCAGCAGCTTTGGTCCCAGCAATCAGCCCCAGCATTTT CASSFGPSNQPQHF
TRBJ2-4 - TRBV7-6 - TGTGCCAGCAGCTTAGGTCCGGTCGTCGGGGGTTCCCAAAACATTCAGTACTTC CASSLGPVVGGSQNIQYF
TRBJ2-5 many TRBV30 - TGTGCCTGGAGTAGGGAGACCCAGTACTTC CAWSRETQYF
TRBJ2-1 many TRBV20-1 - TGCAGTGCTCCCCGGACTACTGAGCAGTTCTTC CSAPRTTEQFF
TRBJ2-7 - TRBV20-1 TRBD2 TGCAGTGCGGGACTAGCGGGAGCGGGCTCCTACGAGCAGTACTTC CSAGLAGAGSYEQYF
TRBJ2-2 few TRBV3-1 TRBD2 TGTGCCAGCAGCCAAGTTAGGACCGGGACTAGTTACACCGGGGAGCTGTTTTTT CASSQVRTGTSYTGELFF
TRBJ2-3 many TRBV12-3/TRBV12-4 - TGTGCCAGCAGCACCCTTCACACAGATACGCAGTATTTT CASSTLHTDTQYF
TRBJ2-2 few TRBV25-1 - TGTGCCAGCAGGGACAGCTACACCGGGGAGCTGTTTTTT CASRDSYTGELFF
TRBJ2-2 many TRBV4-2 TRBD1 TGTGCCAGCAGCCAAGGCCAGGGGGCTGCCGGGGAGCTGTTTTTT CASSQGQGAAGELFF
TRBJ2-7 many TRBV24-1 TRBD1 TGTGCCACCAGTCGGACAGGGTGGGACAACGAGCAGTACTTC CATSRTGWDNEQYF
TRBJ1-5 many TRBV2 - TGTGCCTCCCACGGGGACCGAGATCAGCCCCAGCATTTT CASHGDRDQPQHF
TRBJ2-7 many TRBV28 TRBD1 TGTGCCAGCAAAGCCTCTCCATACAGGGGGTCTTACGAGCAGTACTTC CASKASPYRGSYEQYF
TRBJ1-1 many TRBV9 - TGTGCCAGCAGCCCACCCGGGACGGCAGAGGGGGTAGCTTTCTTT CASSPPGTAEGVAFF
TRBJ2-3 few TRBV13 TRBD2 TGTGCCAGCAGCTTAGGCAAAGCTAGCGGGAGTGGAGATACGCAGTATTTT CASSLGKASGSGDTQYF
TRBJ2-4 - TRBV19 - TGTGCCAGCTCCGGAAGAGCCAAAAACATTCAGTACTTC CASSGRAKNIQYF
TRBJ1-6 many TRBV2 - TGTGCCAGCAGTACGTCCACGGTGGGCTCACCCCTCCACTTT CASSTSTVGSPLHF
TRBJ1-5 many TRBV6-1 - TGTGCCAGCAGTCTACAACCCCTACAGCCCCAGCATTTT CASSLQPLQPQHF
TRBJ2-2 - TRBV7-2 - TGTGCCAGCAGCCCAGGGGGGCCGACCGGGGAGCTGTTTTTT CASSPGGPTGELFF
TRBJ2-1 - TRBV9 - TGTGCCAGCAGCGTAGGAGCCGGGAAGCCTTACAATGAGCAGTTCTTC CASSVGAGKPYNEQFF
TRBJ1-4 many TRBV20-1 - TGCAGTGCTAGAGACAGACACGTTGAAAAACTGTTTTTT CSARDRHVEKLFF
TRBJ2-5 - TRBV11-2 TRBD2 TGTGCCAGCAGCTTAGTCCCAGGGACTAGCGGAGAAGAGACCCAGTACTTC CASSLVPGTSGEETQYF
TRBJ2-5 many TRBV7-9 - TGTGCCAGCAGCACCGCCATGGCTAGCGCATCCATCCTCCAAGAGACCCAGTACTTC CASSTAMASASILQETQYF
TRBJ1-1 many TRBV28 TRBD1 TGTGTAATCGGACAGGGGAACACTGAAGCTTTCTTT CVIGQGNTEAFF
TRBJ2-1 - TRBV13 TRBD2 TGTGCCAGCAGCTCCCCGACTAGCGGGAGGTTCTATGAGCAGTTCTTC CASSSPTSGRFYEQFF
TRBJ1-3 - TRBV9 - TGTGCCAGCAGCGTCTCACAGTTGGACTCTGGAAACACCATATATTTT CASSVSQLDSGNTIYF
TRBJ1-1 - TRBV14 TRBD1 TGTGCCAGCAGCCTAATGACAGGGGTGAACACTGAAGCTTTCTTT CASSLMTGVNTEAFF
TRBJ2-5 - TRBV28 - TGTGCCAGCAGTTTCGGGGGAGCACAGACCCAGTACTTC CASSFGGAQTQYF
TRBJ2-3 - TRBV24-1 TRBD2 TGTGCCACCAGTGATCGTTGGCGGGAGGGCCCTGCTGATACGCAGTATTTT CATSDRWREGPADTQYF
TRBJ2-1 many TRBV11-2 - TGTGCCAGCAGCAACCTAGAGATTGAGCAGTTCTTC CASSNLEIEQFF
TRBJ2-2 - TRBV27 - TGTGCCAGCAGTTTAAGCCTAGAAACGTCTGCAGCCGGGGAGCTGTTTTTT CASSLSLETSAAGELFF
TRBJ2-7 many TRBV6-1 TRBD2 TGTGCCAGCAGTGAAGGTTCGGCGGGAGGGCCCGAGCAGTACTTC CASSEGSAGGPEQYF
TRBJ2-7 many TRBV19 TRBD1 TGTGCCAGTAGTAACGGACAGGGGGTCTCCTACGAGCAGTACTTC CASSNGQGVSYEQYF
TRBJ2-1 - TRBV11-2 - TGTGCCAGCAGCTCCAGTAGCTCCTACGAGCAGTTCTTC CASSSSSSYEQFF
TRBJ2-5 many TRBV2 - TGTGCCAGCAGGTCCTGGGGGGAAGAGACCCAGTACTTC CASRSWGEETQYF
TRBJ1-6 many TRBV2 - TGTGCCAGCAGTGAAGCGCGTTCCCACAAACAGAAAAATTCACCCCTCCACTTT CASSEARSHKQKNSPLHF
TRBJ2-7 many TRBV3-1 TRBD2 TGTGCCAGCAGCCAAGATCTAGTAGCGGGGGCCTACGAGCAGTACTTC CASSQDLVAGAYEQYF
TRBJ2-7 many TRBV11-2 TRBD1 TGTGCCAGCAGCACCGGGACAGGGTTCGAGCAGTACTTC CASSTGTGFEQYF
TRBJ2-7 many TRBV6-2/TRBV6-3 TRBD2 TGTGCCAGCACCCCACCGGGAGGTTACGAGCAGTACTTC CASTPPGGYEQYF
TRBJ2-2 few TRBV5-4 - TGTGCCAGCAGCCCGTCCGGGCCAAACACCGGGGAGCTGTTTTTT CASSPSGPNTGELFF
TRBJ2-7 few TRBV11-2 - TGTGCCAGCAGCTTAGCCTCGAGGGACATCGCCTACGAGCAGTACTTC CASSLASRDIAYEQYF
TRBJ2-3 - TRBV12-3/TRBV12-4 - TGTGCCAGCACCCTGGCCCCAAGCACAGATACGCAGTATTTT CASTLAPSTDTQYF
TRBJ1-2 few TRBV20-1 TRBD1 TGCAGTGCACAGGGGAGGGACTCTAACTATGGCTACACCTTC CSAQGRDSNYGYTF
TRBJ2-1 many TRBV6-1 TRBD2 TGTGCCAGCGTAGGACTAGGGAGCTCCTACAATGAGCAGTTCTTC CASVGLGSSYNEQFF
TRBJ2-1 many TRBV12-3/TRBV12-4 TRBD2 TGTGCCAGCACCCCGGGTTCGGCGGGAGTTGGGAGTGAGCAGTTCTTC CASTPGSAGVGSEQFF
TRBJ1-6 many TRBV28 - TGTGCCAGCAGTTTCGGGGCAGATAATTCACCCCTCCACTTT CASSFGADNSPLHF
TRBJ1-1 many TRBV7-9 - TGTGCCAGCAATACCGACGGCCTCATTAACACTGAAGCTTTCTTT CASNTDGLINTEAFF
TRBJ2-6 - TRBV5-1 - TGCGCCAGCAGCCGAGGGGACCCAGTCTCTGGGGCCAACGTCCTGACTTTC CASSRGDPVSGANVLTF